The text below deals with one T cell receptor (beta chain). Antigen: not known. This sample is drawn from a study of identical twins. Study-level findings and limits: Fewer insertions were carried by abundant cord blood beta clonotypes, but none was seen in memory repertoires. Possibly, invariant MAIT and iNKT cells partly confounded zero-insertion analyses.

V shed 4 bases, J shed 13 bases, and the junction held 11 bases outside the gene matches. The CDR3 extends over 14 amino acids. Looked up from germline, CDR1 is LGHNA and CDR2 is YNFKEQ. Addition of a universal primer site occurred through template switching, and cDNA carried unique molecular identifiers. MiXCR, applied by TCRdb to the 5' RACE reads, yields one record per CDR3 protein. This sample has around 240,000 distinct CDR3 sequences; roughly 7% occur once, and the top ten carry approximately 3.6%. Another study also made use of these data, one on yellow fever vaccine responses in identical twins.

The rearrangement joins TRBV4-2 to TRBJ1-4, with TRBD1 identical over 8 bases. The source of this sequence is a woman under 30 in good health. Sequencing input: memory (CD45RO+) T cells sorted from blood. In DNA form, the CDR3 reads TGTGCCAGCAGCCCCACCACTTCCGACAGGGGACTGTTTTTT. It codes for CASSPTTSDRGLFF.